A selection of T cell receptor beta chains follows, all from one sample in a study of beta chain features in type 1 diabetes. The data were produced by immunoSEQ multiplex PCR, yet TCRdb's version contains in-frame clones alone and is incomplete. The table shows around 710,000 clones, with around 12% occurring only once. Source material: naive CD4+ T cells from blood. The receptors were sampled from a man younger than 40 with type 1 diabetes. CDR3s include the opening cysteine and the closing phenylalanine or tryptophan. The order of the fields is D gene, V gene, J gene, clone size, CDR3 DNA, CDR3 protein. The D gene is left open where the match is weak. Expanded clones get a size class; other rows say once, few or many, or leave the size out.

d_call: TRBD1
v_call: TRBV29-1
j_call: TRBJ2-7
clone_size: NA
cdr3_nt: TGCAGCGTTGGGACAGGGGCCCCCTACGAGCAGTACTTC
cdr3_aa: CSVGTGAPYEQYF

d_call: NA
v_call: TRBV7-2
j_call: TRBJ2-4
clone_size: many
cdr3_nt: TGTGCCAGCAGCACAGGGCAGGAGGGAAACATTCAGTACTTC
cdr3_aa: CASSTGQEGNIQYF

d_call: NA
v_call: TRBV29-1
j_call: TRBJ2-7
clone_size: NA
cdr3_nt: TGCAGTCGTCTACGGGGCTTTACTCCCTACGAGCAGTACTTC
cdr3_aa: CSRLRGFTPYEQYF

d_call: NA
v_call: TRBV7-9
j_call: TRBJ1-1
clone_size: few
cdr3_nt: TGTGCCAGCAGCTTAGAAGCGACAGGTTTGAACACTGAAGCTTTCTTT
cdr3_aa: CASSLEATGLNTEAFF

d_call: NA
v_call: TRBV19
j_call: TRBJ2-3
clone_size: NA
cdr3_nt: TGTGCCAGTAGTGAAGGCCCCCTCGGGACGCAGTATTTT
cdr3_aa: CASSEGPLGTQYF

d_call: NA
v_call: TRBV7-2
j_call: TRBJ2-3
clone_size: NA
cdr3_nt: TGTGCCAGCAGACGTGGCAGGGTAACAGATACGCAGTATTTT
cdr3_aa: CASRRGRVTDTQYF

d_call: NA
v_call: TRBV18
j_call: TRBJ1-4
clone_size: NA
cdr3_nt: TGTGCCAGCTCACTTCAGTTCCGGGGGGTGGATGAAAAACTGTTTTTT
cdr3_aa: CASSLQFRGVDEKLFF

d_call: NA
v_call: TRBV9
j_call: TRBJ2-3
clone_size: NA
cdr3_nt: TGTGCCAGCAGCGTGTTACAACACCCAGATACGCAGTATTTT
cdr3_aa: CASSVLQHPDTQYF

d_call: NA
v_call: TRBV11-2
j_call: TRBJ2-7
clone_size: few
cdr3_nt: TGTGCCAGCAGCTACACCTACGAGCAGTACTTC
cdr3_aa: CASSYTYEQYF

d_call: NA
v_call: TRBV5-1
j_call: TRBJ2-7
clone_size: NA
cdr3_nt: TGCGCCAGCAGCTTGGACAGTATGAACGAGCAGTACTTC
cdr3_aa: CASSLDSMNEQYF

d_call: TRBD2
v_call: TRBV6-5
j_call: TRBJ2-7
clone_size: few
cdr3_nt: TGTGCCAGCAGACCCGGGACTAGCTTCTACGAGCAGTACTTC
cdr3_aa: CASRPGTSFYEQYF

d_call: NA
v_call: TRBV11-2
j_call: TRBJ2-3
clone_size: NA
cdr3_nt: TGTGCCAGCAGCCATGTCATGTTCCGGACAGATACGCAGTATTTT
cdr3_aa: CASSHVMFRTDTQYF

d_call: NA
v_call: TRBV5-1
j_call: TRBJ2-3
clone_size: NA
cdr3_nt: TGCGCCAGCAGCGGTCGGGGGCCGGCAGATACGCAGTATTTT
cdr3_aa: CASSGRGPADTQYF

d_call: NA
v_call: TRBV2
j_call: TRBJ1-1
clone_size: NA
cdr3_nt: TGTGCCAGCAGTAGGGACTTTGGGGCCGACACTGAAGCTTTCTTT
cdr3_aa: CASSRDFGADTEAFF

d_call: NA
v_call: TRBV30
j_call: TRBJ1-3
clone_size: few
cdr3_nt: TGTGCCTGGAATTATGGAAACACCATATATTTT
cdr3_aa: CAWNYGNTIYF

d_call: TRBD2
v_call: TRBV5-1
j_call: TRBJ2-1
clone_size: NA
cdr3_nt: TGCGCCAGCAGCATGTGGCGAGCGGGAGACAATGAGCAGTTCTTC
cdr3_aa: CASSMWRAGDNEQFF

d_call: NA
v_call: TRBV11-2
j_call: TRBJ2-1
clone_size: NA
cdr3_nt: TGTGCCAGCAGCCCCCGGGCCCGGGCGGACGATGAGCAGTTCTTC
cdr3_aa: CASSPRARADDEQFF

d_call: NA
v_call: TRBV2
j_call: TRBJ1-2
clone_size: few
cdr3_nt: TGTGCCAGCAGGGGCGACACCCTGGGCTACACCTTC
cdr3_aa: CASRGDTLGYTF

d_call: NA
v_call: TRBV7-9
j_call: TRBJ2-1
clone_size: few
cdr3_nt: TGTGCCAGCAGCTTAGAATGGGGCTCCTACAATGAGCAGTTCTTC
cdr3_aa: CASSLEWGSYNEQFF

d_call: NA
v_call: TRBV9
j_call: TRBJ1-2
clone_size: few
cdr3_nt: TGTGCCAGCAGCGTAGATGTTGGAGGGGAAGTTCAATATGGCTACACCTTC
cdr3_aa: CASSVDVGGEVQYGYTF

d_call: NA
v_call: TRBV5-1
j_call: TRBJ1-2
clone_size: few
cdr3_nt: TGCGCCAGCAGCTGGGGCGGTAGAGATTCCGCCTACACCTTC
cdr3_aa: CASSWGGRDSAYTF

d_call: NA
v_call: TRBV4-3
j_call: TRBJ2-1
clone_size: NA
cdr3_nt: TGCGCCAGCAGTCCCGGGACTGGCTACAATGAGCAGTTCTTC
cdr3_aa: CASSPGTGYNEQFF